This T cell receptor beta chain was documented in a study of T-cell memory formation after mild COVID-19. Study-wide background: Most TCR clusters belonged to a single donor. Overall study results and limits: Clones from the second wave (peaking day 37) had unconfirmed SARS-CoV-2 specificity.

TCRdb re-derived calls from the 5' RACE reads in MiXCR, one entry per CDR3 protein. The table records about 470,000 distinct CDR3 sequences, 15% to 20% of them present only once. The CDR3 covers 14 residues. CDR1 and CDR2 from the germline V gene are LNHNV and YYDKDF (reference sequence). V lost 3 bases and J 0 bases, leaving 8 bases between the germline ends. Turning to this clonotype: The antigen remains undetermined.

This sequence was found in an adult woman who had mild COVID-19 (a few samples of this study predate the infection). Cell type and time point are not known. Sequenced sample: PBMCs or a T cell subset sorted from them (not recorded which). This chain uses TRBV15 with TRBJ1-1; TRBD1 is a possible D gene (5 bases). The CDR3 spells CATSRETVNTEAFF. CDR3 DNA: TGTGCCACCAGCAGGGAGACAGTGAACACTGAAGCTTTCTTT.